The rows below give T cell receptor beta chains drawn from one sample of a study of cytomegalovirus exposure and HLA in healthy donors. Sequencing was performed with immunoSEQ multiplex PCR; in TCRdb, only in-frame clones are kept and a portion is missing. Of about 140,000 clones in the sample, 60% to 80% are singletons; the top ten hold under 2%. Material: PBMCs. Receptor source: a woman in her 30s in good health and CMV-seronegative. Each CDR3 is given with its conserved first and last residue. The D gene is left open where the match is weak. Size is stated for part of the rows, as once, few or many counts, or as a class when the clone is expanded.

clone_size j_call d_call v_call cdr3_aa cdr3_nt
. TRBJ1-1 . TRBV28 CASSVRAEAFF TGTGCCAGCAGTGTTCGGGCTGAAGCTTTCTTT
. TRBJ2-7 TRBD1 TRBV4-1 CASSQGQGEYEQYF TGCGCCAGCAGCCAGGGACAGGGCGAGTACGAGCAGTACTTC
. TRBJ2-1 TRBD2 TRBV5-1 CASSMIGTSDVEQFF TGCGCCAGCAGCATGATAGGGACTAGCGATGTTGAGCAGTTCTTC
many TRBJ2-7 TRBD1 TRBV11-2 CASSSRDRATYEQYF TGTGCCAGCAGCTCCCGGGACAGGGCAACCTACGAGCAGTACTTC
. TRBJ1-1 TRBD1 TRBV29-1 CSSGQGEFTEAFF TGCAGCTCCGGACAGGGGGAATTTACTGAAGCTTTCTTT
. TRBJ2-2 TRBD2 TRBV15 CATSRGLAGAAGELFF TGTGCCACCAGCAGGGGACTAGCGGGAGCTGCCGGGGAGCTGTTTTTT
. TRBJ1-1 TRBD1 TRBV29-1 CSARQGGGTEAFF TGCAGCGCCCGACAGGGAGGAGGCACTGAAGCTTTCTTT
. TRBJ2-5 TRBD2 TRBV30 CAWSVSGSAGGASETQYF TGTGCCTGGAGTGTATCTGGCTCCGCGGGGGGAGCGTCAGAGACCCAGTACTTC
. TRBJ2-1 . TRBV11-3 CASSLRSDDNEQFF TGTGCCAGCAGCTTACGCTCAGATGACAATGAGCAGTTCTTC
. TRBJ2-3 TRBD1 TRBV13 CASSFGQGADTQYF TGTGCCAGCAGCTTCGGACAGGGGGCAGATACGCAGTATTTT
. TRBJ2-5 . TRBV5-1 CASSFLGGEETQYF TGCGCCAGCAGCTTCCTAGGGGGGGAAGAGACCCAGTACTTC
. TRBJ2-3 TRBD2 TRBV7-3 CASSAVGGGLADTQYF TGTGCCAGCAGCGCCGTGGGCGGGGGTCTAGCAGATACGCAGTATTTT
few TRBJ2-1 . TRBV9 CASSGGVINEQFF TGTGCCAGCAGCGGGGGCGTTATCAATGAGCAGTTCTTC
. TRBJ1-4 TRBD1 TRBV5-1 CASSLETGNEKLFF TGCGCCAGCAGCTTGGAGACAGGGAATGAAAAACTGTTTTTT
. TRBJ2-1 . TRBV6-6 CASSPQGISYNEQFF TGTGCCAGCAGCCCACAGGGAATCTCCTACAATGAGCAGTTCTTC
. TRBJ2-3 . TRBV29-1 CSVRLVDTQYF TGCAGCGTTAGACTGGTAGATACGCAGTATTTT
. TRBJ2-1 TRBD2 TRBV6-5 CASSYTSGGSYNEQFF TGTGCCAGCAGTTACACTAGCGGGGGATCCTACAATGAGCAGTTCTTC
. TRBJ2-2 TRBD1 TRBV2 CASTRQGTGELFF TGTGCCAGCACTAGACAGGGAACCGGGGAGCTGTTTTTT
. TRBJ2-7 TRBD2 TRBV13 CASSLSGTSGRGTLAGQYF TGTGCCAGCAGCTTATCCGGGACTAGCGGGAGGGGTACGTTAGCCGGGCAGTACTTC
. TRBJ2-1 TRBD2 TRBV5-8 CASSLEENSGREQFF TGTGCCAGCAGCTTGGAAGAAAATAGCGGGAGGGAGCAGTTCTTC
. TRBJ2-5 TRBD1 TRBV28 CASSLGGQSQETQYF TGTGCCAGCAGTTTAGGGGGACAGAGTCAAGAGACCCAGTACTTC
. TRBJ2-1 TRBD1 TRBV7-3 CASSIGQGRADEQFF TGTGCCAGCAGCATCGGACAGGGGCGGGCCGATGAGCAGTTCTTC
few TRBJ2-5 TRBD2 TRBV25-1 CASSELRGGARETQYF TGTGCCAGCAGTGAACTTCGGGGGGGGGCCAGAGAGACCCAGTACTTC
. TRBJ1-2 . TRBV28 CASSLAGVANYGYTF TGTGCCAGCAGTTTGGCAGGGGTAGCTAACTATGGCTACACCTTC
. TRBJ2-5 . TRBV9 CASSVSGITEETQYF TGTGCCAGCAGCGTAAGCGGTATAACGGAAGAGACCCAGTACTTC
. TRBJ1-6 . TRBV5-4 CASSFDRFGNSPLHF TGTGCCAGCAGCTTTGACAGATTCGGGAATTCACCCCTCCACTTT
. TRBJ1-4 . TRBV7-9 CASSEGRGTTNEKLFF TGTGCCAGCAGCGAGGGCAGGGGAACAACTAATGAAAAACTGTTTTTT
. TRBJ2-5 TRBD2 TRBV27 CASSQTSVGTQYF TGTGCCAGCAGTCAGACTAGCGTCGGGACCCAGTACTTC
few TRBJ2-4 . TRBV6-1 CASSVSSLAKNIQYF TGTGCCAGCAGTGTTTCGAGCTTAGCCAAAAACATTCAGTACTTC
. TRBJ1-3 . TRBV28 CASRAQGPSGNTIYF TGTGCCAGCAGAGCACAGGGACCCTCTGGAAACACCATATATTTT
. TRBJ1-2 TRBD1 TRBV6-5 CASSPGTGVYGYTF TGTGCCAGCAGCCCCGGGACAGGGGTCTATGGCTACACCTTC
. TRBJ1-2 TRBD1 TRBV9 CASSVRQGGGYTF TGTGCCAGCAGCGTACGACAGGGTGGCGGCTACACCTTC
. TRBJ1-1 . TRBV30 CAWKGPLNTEAFF TGTGCCTGGAAGGGGCCATTGAACACTGAAGCTTTCTTT
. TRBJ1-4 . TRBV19 CASSTLTSPTNEKLFF TGTGCCAGTAGTACTCTGACAAGCCCAACTAATGAAAAACTGTTTTTT
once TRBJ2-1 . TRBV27 CASSSLRGPYNEQFF TGTGCCAGCAGTTCTCTCAGGGGACCCTACAATGAGCAGTTCTTC
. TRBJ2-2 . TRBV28 CASSPGHSANTGELFF TGTGCCAGCAGTCCGGGACACTCCGCGAACACCGGGGAGCTGTTTTTT
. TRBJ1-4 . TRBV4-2 CASSPSRDFFNEKLFF TGTGCCAGCAGCCCGAGCAGGGACTTTTTTAATGAAAAACTGTTTTTT
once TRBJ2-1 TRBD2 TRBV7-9 CASSSPSTSGGYGREQFF TGTGCCAGCAGCTCCCCCTCCACTAGCGGGGGCTACGGGCGAGAGCAGTTCTTC
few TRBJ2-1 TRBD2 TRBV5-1 CASSWNSGRASNEQFF TGCGCCAGCAGCTGGAATAGCGGGAGGGCCTCTAATGAGCAGTTCTTC
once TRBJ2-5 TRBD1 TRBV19 CASGTEETQYF TGTGCCAGTGGGACAGAAGAGACCCAGTACTTC
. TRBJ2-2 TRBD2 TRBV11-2 CASSFTAGGVTGELFF TGTGCCAGCAGCTTTACAGCGGGGGGGGTTACCGGGGAGCTGTTTTTT
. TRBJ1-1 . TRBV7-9 CSSIGGGYTEAFF TGTTCCAGCATCGGGGGGGGCTACACTGAAGCTTTCTTT
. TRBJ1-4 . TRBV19 CASTLSPTVNEKLFF TGTGCCAGTACCCTAAGCCCGACAGTTAATGAAAAACTGTTTTTT
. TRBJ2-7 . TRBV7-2 CASSSEGLGAYEQYF TGTGCCAGCAGCTCGGAGGGGTTAGGGGCCTACGAGCAGTACTTC
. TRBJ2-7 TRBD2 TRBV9 CASSVGTSDEQYF TGTGCCAGCAGCGTAGGGACTAGTGACGAGCAGTACTTC
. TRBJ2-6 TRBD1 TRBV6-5 CASRGTAGANVLTF TGTGCCAGCAGGGGGACAGCTGGGGCCAACGTCCTGACTTTC
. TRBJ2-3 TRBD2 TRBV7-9 CASSPGLAGANTQYF TGTGCCAGCAGCCCGGGACTAGCGGGAGCAAATACGCAGTATTTT
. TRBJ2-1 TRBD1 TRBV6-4 CASSERTGDYNEQFF TGTGCCAGCAGTGAGAGGACAGGGGACTACAATGAGCAGTTCTTC
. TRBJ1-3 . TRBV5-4 CASSQDSYERGGNTIYF TGTGCCAGCAGCCAAGATTCTTATGAGAGAGGCGGAAACACCATATATTTT
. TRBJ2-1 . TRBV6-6 CASTNPGLTYNEQFF TGTGCCAGCACCAATCCGGGACTCACCTACAATGAGCAGTTCTTC
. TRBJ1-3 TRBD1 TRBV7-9 CASSLAGTGRNTIYF TGTGCCAGCAGCTTAGCGGGGACAGGGAGAAACACCATATATTTT
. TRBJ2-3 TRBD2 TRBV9 CASSVGEGLVSTDTQYF TGTGCCAGCAGCGTAGGGGAGGGACTAGTTAGCACAGATACGCAGTATTTT
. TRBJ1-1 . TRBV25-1 CASSDSGLNTEAFF TGTGCCAGCAGTGATAGTGGTTTGAACACTGAAGCTTTCTTT